The clone carrying this T cell receptor (beta chain) came up many times. This CDR3 has 14 residues. CDR1 and CDR2 from the germline V gene are MNHEY and SVGAGI. V lost 8 bases, J lost 7 bases, and 9 bases stayed unmatched. The data were obtained in a study of T cell repertoires in cytomegalovirus infection. MiXCR, applied by TCRdb to the reads, yields one record per CDR3 protein. The sample yields fewer than 700,000 distinct CDR3 sequences, approximately 25% seen once. This clonotype was obtained from a human donor in good health (CMV status not recorded). Some clones in this sample may be carry-over from other donors' samples. Input material: CD8+ T cells from PBMCs. The chain combines TRBV6-5 with TRBJ1-4; TRBD1 matches 8 bases. CDR3 in amino acids: CASGAGRGLEKLFF. In DNA, the CDR3 is TGTGCCAGCGGGGCGGGCAGGGGGCTTGAAAAACTGTTTTTT.